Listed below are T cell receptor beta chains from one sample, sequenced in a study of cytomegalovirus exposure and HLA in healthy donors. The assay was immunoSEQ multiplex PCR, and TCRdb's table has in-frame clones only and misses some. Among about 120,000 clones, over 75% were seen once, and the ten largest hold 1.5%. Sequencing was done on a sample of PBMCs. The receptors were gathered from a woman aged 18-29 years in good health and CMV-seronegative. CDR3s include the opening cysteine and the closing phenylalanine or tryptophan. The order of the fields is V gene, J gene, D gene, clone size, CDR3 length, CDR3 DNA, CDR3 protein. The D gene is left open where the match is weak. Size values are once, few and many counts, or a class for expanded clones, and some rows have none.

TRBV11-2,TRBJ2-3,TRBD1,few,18,TGTGCCAGCAGCTTATCGGACAGGGGGCGCCTTTCCACAGATACGCAGTATTTT,CASSLSDRGRLSTDTQYF
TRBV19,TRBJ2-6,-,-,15,TGTGCCAGTAGACGACATGACTCTGGGGCCAACGTCCTGACTTTC,CASRRHDSGANVLTF
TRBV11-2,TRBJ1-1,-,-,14,TGTGCCAGCAGCTTACAGGGCCTGAACACTGAAGCTTTCTTT,CASSLQGLNTEAFF
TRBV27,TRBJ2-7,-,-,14,TGTGCCAGCAGTTTAGGACGGGACTCTTACGAGCAGTACTTC,CASSLGRDSYEQYF
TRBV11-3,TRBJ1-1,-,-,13,TGTGCCAGCAGCTTAGGCCGGGAGTCTGAAGCTTTCTTT,CASSLGRESEAFF
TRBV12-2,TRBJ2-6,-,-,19,TGTGCAAGTCGCCTGCCCCCGCGGATACCCGATCCTGGGGCCAACGGCCTGACTTTC,CASRLPPRIPDPGANGLTF
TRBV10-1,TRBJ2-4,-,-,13,TGCGCCAGCAGCCCGGCAGTAAGCGACATTCAGTACTTC,CASSPAVSDIQYF
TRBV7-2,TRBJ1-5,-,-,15,TGTGCCAGCAGCTTATGGACGGGGTTCGATCAGCCCCAGCATTTT,CASSLWTGFDQPQHF
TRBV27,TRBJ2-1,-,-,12,TGTGCCAGCAGTCCATACCGTAGTGAGCAGTTCTTC,CASSPYRSEQFF
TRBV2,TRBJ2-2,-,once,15,TGTGCCAGCCGCCCCCTAGCGTCATCCTCGGGGGAGCTGTTTTTT,CASRPLASSSGELFF
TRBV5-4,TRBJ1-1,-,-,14,TGTGCCAGCAGCTTGCAGGTTGCGAACACTGAAGCTTTCTTT,CASSLQVANTEAFF
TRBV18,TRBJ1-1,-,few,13,TGTGCCAGCTCACCACGTTTACAGGATGAAGCTTTCTTT,CASSPRLQDEAFF
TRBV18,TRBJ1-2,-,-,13,TGTGCCAGCTCACCCTCCAGGGTAGATGGCTACACCTTC,CASSPSRVDGYTF
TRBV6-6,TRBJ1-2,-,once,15,TGTGCCAGCAGTTACTCGTCGGGTTCCCGCTATGGCTACACCTTC,CASSYSSGSRYGYTF
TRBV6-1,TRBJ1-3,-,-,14,TGTGCCAGCAGTGTAGGGGGATTTGGAAACACCATATATTTT,CASSVGGFGNTIYF
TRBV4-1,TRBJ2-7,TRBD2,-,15,TGCGCCAGCAGCCAAAGGACTAGGGCTGAGTACGAGCAGTACTTC,CASSQRTRAEYEQYF
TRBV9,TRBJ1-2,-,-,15,TGTGCCAGCAGCGTAGATGTTGGGGGAGGCTATGGCTACACCTTC,CASSVDVGGGYGYTF
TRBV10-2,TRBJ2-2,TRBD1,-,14,TGCGCCGGAGGGGCAGGGGGCGCATCCGGGGAGCTGTTTTTT,CAGGAGGASGELFF
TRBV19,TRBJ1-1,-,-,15,TGTGCCAGTAGTATGGGGCAGGGGTTGAACACTGAAGCTTTCTTT,CASSMGQGLNTEAFF
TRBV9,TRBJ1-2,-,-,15,TGTGCCAGCAGCCCCGAGGGACACCCTAACTATGGCTACACCTTC,CASSPEGHPNYGYTF
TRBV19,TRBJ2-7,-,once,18,TGTGCCAGTAGTGCCTTTAGGCAGGACCTAAGGGGAACCTACGAGCAGTACTTC,CASSAFRQDLRGTYEQYF
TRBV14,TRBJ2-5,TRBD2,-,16,TGTGCCAGCAGCCCTAATAGCGGGGGATACCAAGAGACCCAGTACTTC,CASSPNSGGYQETQYF
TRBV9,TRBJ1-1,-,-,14,TGTGCCAGCAGCGTAGCAGGGTTGGACACTGAAGCTTTCTTT,CASSVAGLDTEAFF
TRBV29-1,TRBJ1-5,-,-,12,TGCAGCGTTAAGGGGAGCAATCAGCCCCAGCATTTT,CSVKGSNQPQHF
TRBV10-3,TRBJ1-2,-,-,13,TGTGCCATCAGGGGAGTCACTAACTATGGCTACACCTTC,CAIRGVTNYGYTF
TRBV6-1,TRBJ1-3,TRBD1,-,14,TGTGCCATGGCGGGACAGGGGGTTGGAAACACCATATATTTT,CAMAGQGVGNTIYF
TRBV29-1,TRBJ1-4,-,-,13,TGCAGCGTAGTCTGGGGAGGGGATGAAAAACTGTTTTTT,CSVVWGGDEKLFF
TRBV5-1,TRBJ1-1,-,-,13,TGCGCCAGCAGCGGCGAGGTAGCCACTGAAGCTTTCTTT,CASSGEVATEAFF
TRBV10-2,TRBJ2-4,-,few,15,TGCGCCAGCAGTGAATATAGCGCGGCCAAAAACATTCAGTACTTC,CASSEYSAAKNIQYF
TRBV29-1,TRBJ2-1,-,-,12,-,CSVFGPGTASFF
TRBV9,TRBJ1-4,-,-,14,TGTGCCAGCAGTTCCGGGGGGACTAATGAAAAACTGTTTTTT,CASSSGGTNEKLFF
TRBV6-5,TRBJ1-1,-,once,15,TGTGCCAGCAGTTACGGGGCGGTTGCGAACACTGAAGCTTTCTTT,CASSYGAVANTEAFF
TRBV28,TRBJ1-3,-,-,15,TGTGCCAGCAGTCCCCAGGGTTTCTTTGGAAACACCATATATTTT,CASSPQGFFGNTIYF
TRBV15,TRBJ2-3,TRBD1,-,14,TGTGCCACCAGCCGGGACAGGGGGCCAGATACGCAGTATTTT,CATSRDRGPDTQYF
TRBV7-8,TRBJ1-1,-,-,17,TGTGCCAGCAGCTCCTCTGGGGGGAGGGAGGTGAACACTGAAGCTTTCTTT,CASSSSGGREVNTEAFF
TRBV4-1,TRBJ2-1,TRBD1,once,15,TGCGCCAGCAGCCTGGACAGGGGCCAAAGCGATGAGCAGTTCTTC,CASSLDRGQSDEQFF
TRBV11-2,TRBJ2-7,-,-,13,TGTGCCAGCAGCTTAGACCCCAGTCTCGAGCAGTACTTC,CASSLDPSLEQYF
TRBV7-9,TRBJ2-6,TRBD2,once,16,TGTGCCAGTCAGAGCGGGGTTCACTCTGGGGCCAACGTCCTGACTTTC,CASQSGVHSGANVLTF
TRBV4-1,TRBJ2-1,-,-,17,TGCGCCAGCAGCCGTCGATTGGAGTTCCAAGCCTACAATGAGCAGTTCTTC,CASSRRLEFQAYNEQFF
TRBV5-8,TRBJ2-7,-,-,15,TGTGCCAGCAGCTTCTCGGGGAGTTTTGGCTACGAGCAGTACTTC,CASSFSGSFGYEQYF
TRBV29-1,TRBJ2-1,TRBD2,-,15,TGCAGCGTCCGCGAAACTAGCGGGTTTATATATGAGCAGTTCTTC,CSVRETSGFIYEQFF
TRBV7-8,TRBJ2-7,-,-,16,TGTGCCAGCAGCCACCCTCACGGACTAAGGGTGGTGGAGCAGTACTTC,CASSHPHGLRVVEQYF
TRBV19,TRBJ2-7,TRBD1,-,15,TGTGCCAGTACCATCTCAGGGGGCAGCACCTACGAGCAGTACTTC,CASTISGGSTYEQYF
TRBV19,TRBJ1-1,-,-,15,TGTGCCAGTAGACTTCGAGAGGAATACGCTAGTGAAGCTTTCTTT,CASRLREEYASEAFF
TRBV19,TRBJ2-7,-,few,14,TGTGCCAGTAGTACAGGGGCAGAGTCCTACGAGCAGTACTTC,CASSTGAESYEQYF
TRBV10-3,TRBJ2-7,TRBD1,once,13,TGTGCCATCAGTAATGACAGGGGGTACGAGCAGTACTTC,CAISNDRGYEQYF
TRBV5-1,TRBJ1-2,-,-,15,TGCGCCAGCAGCTTGGGGGCCATCAATAACTATGGCTACACCTTC,CASSLGAINNYGYTF
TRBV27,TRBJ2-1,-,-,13,TGTGCCAGCAGTACACTCGCGGGGAGCGAGCAGTTCTTC,CASSTLAGSEQFF
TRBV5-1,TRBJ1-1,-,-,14,TGCGCCAGCAGCTCGCTCTCTGGGGGGGATGAAACTTTCTTT,CASSSLSGGDETFF